This T cell receptor (beta chain) was found in a study of CD8 T cells in Susac syndrome. Study-wide results and limits: As the study acknowledged, the number of individuals in its TCR sequencing and HLA analysis was relatively small.

Random hexamers were used to reverse transcribe roughly 0.45 to 1 ug of RNA. TCRdb re-analysed the immunoSEQ multiplex PCR reads in MiXCR, keeping a single row per CDR3 protein. The data hold 100,000 to 150,000 distinct CDR3 sequences, with over 85% observed a single time. Details on this clonotype: The antigen is not known.

V lost 7 bases to trimming and J lost 0 bases, with 15 bases between them. The CDR3 covers 14 residues. The germline gives CDR1 SQVTM, CDR2 ANQGSEA. Negative isolation was used for CD8+ and CD4+ T cells and FACS enrichment for TEMRA cells. What was sequenced was CD4+ T cells from PBMCs. The receptor was derived from a human donor in good health. The V gene is TRBV29-1, the J gene TRBJ1-1; weak D call: TRBD1 (5 bases). The DNA of the CDR3 is TGCAGCGCCGGGCCGACAGTGATGAACACTGAAGCTTTCTTT. Translation gives CSAGPTVMNTEAFF.